This T cell receptor beta chain was observed in a study of Ad26.COV2.S vaccination and SARS-CoV-2 variants. This CDR3 region has 14 residues. Germline CDR1 PRHDT, CDR2 FYEKMQ (reference sequence). V lost 0 bases and J 7 bases, leaving 9 bases between the germline ends. Clones were sequenced by immunoSEQ multiplex PCR, and TCRdb holds only the in-frame ones, with some missing. The sample lists about 430,000 clones, more than 80% seen once, with more than 10% in the top ten. Study results and caveats: Reported post-vaccination CD8+ and CD4+ T cell responses to spike showed substantial breadth. The TCR breadth and depth analyses may have understated or missed part of the total T cell responses. While placebo recipients had lower spike-specific TCR breadth, vaccine recipients had more.

With respect to this clone: What it binds is not known.

Treatment of the sample: some 19 received Ad26.COV2.S at low or high dose, single or two shots; 5 received placebo; per-sample allocation not given. Sample collection was performed on day 63 after the first vaccine or placebo injection. The chain couples TRBV13 to TRBJ1-4, with a weak D call TRBD1 (6 bases). The sequence came from a person aged 18-65 years who received the Ad26.COV2.S COVID-19 vaccine or a placebo. This specimen consisted of peripheral blood, obtained in a trial of Ad26.COV2.S vaccine versus placebo. CDR3 sequence: CASSLGGRGEKLFF. CDR3 DNA sequence: TGTGCCAGCAGCTTAGGGGGCAGGGGTGAAAAACTGTTTTTT.